The following is a TCR beta chain sequence with its context. Its matching antigen is unknown. This entry comes from a study of PD-1 blockade in classical Hodgkin lymphoma. Study-wide points: In newly diagnosed patients, baseline TCR diversity was reportedly below that of healthy donors. Whoever responded completely had baseline diversity much like that seen in newly diagnosed patients. Diversity in CD4+ TCRs, unlike that measured in CD8+ TCRs, had risen significantly by C4D1.

V lost 0 bases to trimming and J lost 7 bases; unmatched junction nucleotides: 8. The germline V gene encodes CDR1 GTSNPN and CDR2 SVGIG (reference sequence). This CDR3 is built from 16 residues. Indicated time point: cycle 4 day 1 (C4D1), after 5 to 7 weeks of nivolumab. After autologous stem cell transplantation all patients relapsed, and prior brentuximab vedotin exposure differed between cohorts. Repertoires were generated with immunoSEQ multiplex PCR, while TCRdb's copy carries only in-frame clones and drops some. This sample carries some 45,000 clones, around four fifths of them seen once, and the ten largest clones take around 37%.

This sample comprised peripheral blood mononuclear cells (PBMCs), obtained before the fourth cycle of nivolumab. J is TRBJ1-6 and V is TRBV30, with 8 bases aligning to TRBD1. This clonotype was obtained from a human donor with classical Hodgkin lymphoma. The CDR3 nucleotides are TGTGCCTGGAGTGTGGCTAGGACAGGGCTAAATTCACCCCTCCACTTT. It codes for CAWSVARTGLNSPLHF.